This T cell receptor beta chain came from a study of glioma-infiltrating T cells. With regard to this clonotype: Antigen unknown.

This CDR3 contains 17 residues. CDR1 and CDR2 (germline): ENHRY, SYGVKD. Trimming took off 4 bases at V and 0 bases at J, with 17 bases between the two ends. The iRepertoire nested amplicon-rescue multiplex PCR amplified TCR alpha and beta CDR3s from RNA. TCRdb independently ran MiXCR on the multiplex PCR reads; one entry per CDR3 protein. The data hold 150,000 or so distinct CDR3 sequences, with about two fifths observed a single time. Study-level points and caveats: Only very few CDR3 sequences appeared in both tissue and blood.

The clonotype comes from a human donor with low-grade glioma or glioblastoma, undergoing nonglioma brain surgery, or in good health (not recorded which). This chain links TRBV10-3 with TRBJ2-3; D is perhaps TRBD2 (5 bases). Sequenced material: glioma tissue, nonneoplastic brain tissue, or PBMCs (not recorded which). The CDR3 reads CAISVAAAELSTDTQYF. CDR3 DNA: TGTGCCATCAGTGTGGCAGCAGCGGAACTTAGCACAGATACGCAGTATTTT.